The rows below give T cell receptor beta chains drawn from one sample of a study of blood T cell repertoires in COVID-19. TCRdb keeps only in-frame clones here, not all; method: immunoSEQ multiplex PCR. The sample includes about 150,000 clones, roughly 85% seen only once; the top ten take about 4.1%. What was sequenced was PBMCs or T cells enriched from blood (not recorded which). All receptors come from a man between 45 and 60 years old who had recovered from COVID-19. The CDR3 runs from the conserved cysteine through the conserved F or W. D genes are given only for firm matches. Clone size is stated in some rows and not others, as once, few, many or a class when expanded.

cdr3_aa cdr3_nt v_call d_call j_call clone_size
CASSPSTSGGNEQFF TGCGCCAGCAGCCCCTCGACTAGCGGGGGGAATGAGCAGTTCTTC TRBV5-1 TRBD2 TRBJ2-1 .
CATSRDGAVGYTF TGTGCCACCAGCAGAGATGGGGCGGTTGGCTACACCTTC TRBV15 . TRBJ1-2 .
CASSFSGGRLETQYF TGTGCCAGCAGCTTTAGCGGGGGGAGGTTGGAGACCCAGTACTTC TRBV9 TRBD2 TRBJ2-5 .
CASSSGFTNEKLFF TGTGCCAGCAGTTCAGGGTTTACTAATGAAAAACTGTTTTTT TRBV5-4 . TRBJ1-4 .
CASSLDRTGGEKLFF TGTGCCAGCAGCTTAGACCGGACAGGGGGGGAAAAACTGTTTTTT TRBV11-2 TRBD1 TRBJ1-4 .
CASSLEGPVNNYGYTF TGTGCCAGCAGTTTGGAGGGGCCCGTCAATAACTATGGCTACACCTTC TRBV28 . TRBJ1-2 few
CASSARQGQPSNYGYTF TGTGCCAGCAGCGCCCGCCAGGGACAGCCTTCTAACTATGGCTACACCTTC TRBV9 TRBD1 TRBJ1-2 .
CATSDGTSGDYLAKNIQYF TGTGCCACCAGTGATGGGACTAGCGGGGACTATCTAGCCAAAAACATTCAGTACTTC TRBV24-1 TRBD2 TRBJ2-4 .
CASDGTGDEKLFF TGTGCCAGCGACGGGACAGGGGACGAAAAACTGTTTTTT TRBV6-6 TRBD1 TRBJ1-4 .
CASSTPGQALNTEAFF TGTGCCAGCAGTACTCCGGGACAGGCCCTGAACACTGAAGCTTTCTTT TRBV28 TRBD1 TRBJ1-1 .
CASSLGQLYSNQPQHF TGTGCCAGCAGCTTGGGACAGCTTTATAGCAATCAGCCCCAGCATTTT TRBV5-6 . TRBJ1-5 once
CAWNRQGTETQYF TGTGCCTGGAATAGACAGGGAACAGAGACCCAGTACTTC TRBV30 TRBD1 TRBJ2-5 .
CATSDSRTVIDSNQPQHF TGTGCCACCAGTGATTCGAGGACAGTCATAGATAGCAATCAGCCCCAGCATTTT TRBV24-1 . TRBJ1-5 .
CASSLLAGGGEQYF TGTGCCAGCAGCCTCTTAGCGGGAGGGGGCGAGCAGTACTTC TRBV7-8 TRBD2 TRBJ2-7 .
CASSFGTDYGYTF TGTGCCAGCAGTTTCGGGACAGACTATGGCTACACCTTC TRBV27 TRBD1 TRBJ1-2 .
CASERVGGDRGKLFF TGTGCCAGCGAGCGGGTGGGTGGAGATCGAGGAAAACTGTTTTTT TRBV2 . TRBJ1-4 once
CASSLVAGYETQYF TGTGCCAGCAGCTTAGTAGCTGGGTACGAGACCCAGTACTTC TRBV11-2 . TRBJ2-5 .
CASSVGLGAGVWSSYNEQFF TGTGCCAGCAGCGTAGGTTTGGGAGCGGGGGTATGGAGCTCCTACAATGAGCAGTTCTTC TRBV9 TRBD2 TRBJ2-1 once
CSASGLGPNEKLFF TGCAGTGCTAGTGGTCTAGGCCCTAATGAAAAACTGTTTTTT TRBV20-1 . TRBJ1-4 .
CSVTGSNTGELFF TGCAGCGTGACAGGATCGAACACCGGGGAGCTGTTTTTT TRBV29-1 . TRBJ2-2 .
CASSSQGKNIQYF TGTGCCAGCAGTTCGCAGGGCAAAAACATTCAGTACTTC TRBV12-3/TRBV12-4 . TRBJ2-4 .
CASSPAGTRNIQYF TGTGCCAGCAGCCCCGCTGGGACTCGGAACATTCAGTACTTC TRBV7-9 . TRBJ2-4 .
CASSGTGANTEAFF TGTGCCAGCAGCGGGACAGGGGCGAACACTGAAGCTTTCTTT TRBV9 TRBD1 TRBJ1-1 .
CAGLKTGTGGEGYTF TGTGCCGGACTCAAAACCGGGACAGGGGGCGAAGGCTACACCTTC TRBV30 TRBD1 TRBJ1-2 .
CASSDFAGGHNEQFF TGTGCCAGCAGTGACTTTGCGGGAGGGCACAATGAGCAGTTCTTC TRBV6-4 TRBD2 TRBJ2-1 .
CASSQGLSGGDTQYF TGTGCCAGCAGCCAAGGCCTTAGCGGGGGAGATACGCAGTATTTT TRBV3-1/TRBV3-2 TRBD2 TRBJ2-3 .
CASSEGSSYEQYF TGCGCCAGCAGCGAGGGAAGCTCCTACGAGCAGTACTTC TRBV5-1 . TRBJ2-7 few
CATSEGQYGYTF TGTGCCACCAGTGAAGGACAGTATGGCTACACCTTC TRBV24-1 . TRBJ1-2 .
CAIAGTSGTYNEQFF TGTGCCATCGCCGGGACTAGCGGGACCTACAATGAGCAGTTCTTC TRBV5-4 TRBD2 TRBJ2-1 once
CASSYPGVRSPLHF TGTGCCAGCAGTTACCCAGGGGTGAGATCACCCCTCCACTTT TRBV6-5 . TRBJ1-6 .
CASRLQGRNTGELFF TGTGCCAGTAGGTTGCAGGGGAGAAACACCGGGGAGCTGTTTTTT TRBV19 . TRBJ2-2 .
CAWSLAGTGAGYTF TGTGCCTGGAGCCTGGCCGGGACAGGGGCGGGCTACACCTTC TRBV30 TRBD1 TRBJ1-2 once
CASSRPSGSGEQYF TGTGCCAGTAGTAGGCCTAGCGGGAGCGGGGAGCAGTACTTC TRBV19 TRBD2 TRBJ2-7 .
CASSLVRFEGGYTF TGTGCCAGCAGCTTAGTCAGGTTCGAGGGTGGCTACACCTTC TRBV7-2 . TRBJ1-2 .
CASRGTSGYYEQYF TGTGCCAGCAGAGGGACTAGCGGATACTACGAGCAGTACTTC TRBV27 TRBD2 TRBJ2-7 .
CASSFRRQGAGEAFF TGTGCCAGCAGTTTCCGACGGCAGGGGGCGGGTGAAGCTTTCTTT TRBV27 TRBD1 TRBJ1-1 .
CASSVQSNQPQHF TGTGCCAGCAGTGTGCAGAGCAATCAGCCCCAGCATTTT TRBV2 . TRBJ1-5 .
CASSFSGRNTEAFF TGTGCCAGCAGCTTTTCGGGGAGAAACACTGAAGCTTTCTTT TRBV7-2 . TRBJ1-1 once
CASTALPGSQAYNEQFF TGCGCCAGCACCGCCCTCCCAGGGTCCCAGGCCTACAATGAGCAGTTCTTC TRBV5-1 . TRBJ2-1 .
CASSIMDRPTNYGYTF TGTGCCAGTAGTATAATGGACAGGCCCACTAACTATGGCTACACCTTC TRBV19 TRBD1 TRBJ1-2 .
CASSLGQANTEAFF TGTGCCAGCAGCTTAGGGCAGGCGAACACTGAAGCTTTCTTT TRBV7-6 . TRBJ1-1 .